What follows describes a single TCR beta chain. What it recognizes is unknown. Libraries were prepared by immunoSEQ multiplex PCR; TCRdb keeps only in-frame clonotypes and omits some of them. The sample carries over 45,000 clones, around 85% recorded once. This record belongs to a study of T cell responses to AZD1222 COVID-19 vaccine. This CDR3 spans 15 amino acids. The germline V gene has CDR1 ENHRY and CDR2 SYGVKD. Trimming took off 2 bases at V and 0 bases at J, with 9 bases between the two ends. General observations from the study: Of the AZD1222 recipients, only 5 to 7 were seropositive at baseline. Targeting of unmutated variant regions was reportedly seen in nearly half of spike-specific TCRs. Clonal diversity was possibly underestimated, and the donors were mostly white British, with more females. Following two doses of AZD1222, Spike-specific TCR breadth and depth rose.

The chain recombines TRBV10-3 with TRBJ2-3; D perhaps matches TRBD2 (5 bases). The TCR sequence derives from an adult in good health. Sample: peripheral blood, taken on day 0 of MenACWY control vaccination. The CDR3 reads CAISEEGSSTDTQYF. CDR3 nucleotides: TGTGCCATCAGTGAGGAAGGGAGTAGCACAGATACGCAGTATTTT.